Sequencing of this TCR beta chain was carried out in a study of PD-1 blockade in mismatch repair-deficient tumors (dated by TCRdb to about 2017). Study-wide context: Between late 2013 and late 2016, approximately 90 consecutive patients with 12 mismatch repair-deficient cancer types, all previously treated and progressing, were enrolled in the trial. Tumor-associated T cell clones were tracked in the peripheral blood of patients responding to PD-1 blockade by deep sequencing of TCR CDR3 regions. Overall results and qualifications from the work: Tumor-resident clones, often undetectable in blood before treatment, expanded rapidly after pembrolizumab and then contracted, generally before radiologic responses.

With respect to this clone: It has no known antigen specificity. It has no much larger one-base neighbor in the sample; base qualities were not kept.

From its cysteine to its phenylalanine, the CDR3 spans 12 amino acids. Of all the DNA, just the CDR3 is kept, 36 bases in frame from base 1. The germline V gene (reference sequence) provides CDR1 MNHNY and CDR2 SVGAGI. V is clipped by 6 bases and J by 0 bases, and the sequence between their germline boundaries is 3 bases long. In light of the paper, this sample's time point label describes: peripheral blood 12 weeks after first pembrolizumab dose. Mismatch repair deficiency in every enrolled patient was established by polymerase chain reaction or immunohistochemistry. TCR sequencing was carried out for three patients who responded to pembrolizumab therapy. The phase II trial prospectively tested pembrolizumab PD-1 blockade in advanced mismatch repair-deficient cancers regardless of tissue of origin. Peripheral blood T cell samples were serially collected before and at multiple times after PD-1 blockade was started. Blood sampling time points were reported as weeks after the first dose of pembrolizumab.

The library was produced with the immunoSEQ multiplex PCR assay. TCRdb obtained this table from immuneACCESS and retained in-frame rearrangements with V and J assigned. These tables miss some clones; where compared with another copy, unresolved V genes account for less than half of the shortfall, and the remainder is unexplained. Within this sample are 75,000 to 85,000 clones, with over 70% of them counted one time only. The ten biggest clones cover approximately 2.7% of the sample. This clonotype was sampled from an adult with mismatch repair-deficient cancer. The sequencing used peripheral blood, collected 12 weeks after starting pembrolizumab. The V gene is TRBV6-6 and the J gene is TRBJ1-5; no D gene can be assigned with confidence. The DNA sequence is given as TGTGCCAGCAGGTTTAGCAATCAGCCCCAGCATTTT. The translation is CASRFSNQPQHF.